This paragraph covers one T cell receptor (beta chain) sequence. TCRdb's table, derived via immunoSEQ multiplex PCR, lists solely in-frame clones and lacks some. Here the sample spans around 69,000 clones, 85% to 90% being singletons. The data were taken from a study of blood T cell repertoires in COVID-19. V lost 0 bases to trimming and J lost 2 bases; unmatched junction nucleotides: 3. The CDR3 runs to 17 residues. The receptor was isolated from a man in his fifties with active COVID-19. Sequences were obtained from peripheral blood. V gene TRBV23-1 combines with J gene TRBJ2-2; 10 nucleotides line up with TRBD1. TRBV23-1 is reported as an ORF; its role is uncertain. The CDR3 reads CASSQSDRGRNTGELFF. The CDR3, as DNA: TGCGCCAGCAGTCAATCCGACAGGGGGCGAAACACCGGGGAGCTGTTTTTT.